Presented here are 16 T cell receptor beta chains from one specimen sequenced in a study of cytomegalovirus exposure and HLA in healthy donors (TCRdb year 2017). Receptor amplification or capture employed the immunoSEQ multiplex PCR assay. For the multiplex PCR, a mixture combining 60 forward primers for TCR Vbeta segments and 13 reverse primers for TCR Jbeta segments was used. TCRdb took this table from immuneACCESS and kept in-frame rearrangements with V and J called. Such tables lack part of the clones; where checked against another copy, unresolved V genes explain under half of the gap, and the rest is unexplained. For this sample there are about 93,000 clones; approximately 72% appear just once. Jointly, the top ten make up about 3% of the sample. Sequenced material: PBMCs. The source is a woman in her thirties or forties in good health and CMV-seronegative.

In regard to this clone: At one boundary the junction diverges from the germline segment, which might be a read error. The V and J genes are TRBV11-2 and TRBJ1-1, with 10 positions matching TRBD1. Germline lookup yields CDR1 SGHAT and CDR2 FQNNGV. This CDR3 is built from 14 residues. CDR3 DNA: TGTGCCAGCAGCGTAGACAGGGGGCGAGTTGAGGCTTTCTTT. Protein product: CASSVDRGRVEAFF.

The rearrangement joins TRBV29-1 to TRBJ2-3; D perhaps matches TRBD1 (6 bases). With 6 bases removed from V and 8 bases from J, the gap between germline ends came to 18 bases. The germline V gene has CDR1 SQVTM and CDR2 ANQGSEA. CDR3 length equals 13 residues. The CDR3 bases are TGCAGCGTCCGGATGGGGACACAGGGTACGCAGTATTTT. Translated: CSVRMGTQGTQYF.

The genes are TRBV5-8 and TRBJ1-1; 9 nucleotides align to TRBD1. CDR1 is SGHTS, CDR2 YDEGEE, per germline. The CDR3 contains 16 residues. The junction had 7 bases not matched to a gene; V was cut back by 4 bases and J by 0 bases. CDR3 nucleotide sequence: TGTGCCAGCAGCCGGGGACAGGGTGGCGTGAACACTGAAGCTTTCTTT. Translated, it gives CASSRGQGGVNTEAFF.

The chain joins TRBV19 to TRBJ1-1, with a weak D call TRBD1 (5 bases). Trimming stripped 3 bases from V and 2 bases from J, with 13 bases between. CDR1 is LNHDA, CDR2 SQIVND, per germline (reference sequence). This CDR3 is 15 amino acids long. CDR3 coding DNA: TGTGCCAGTAGTATGTCCAGGGTTCGTAACACTGAAGCTTTCTTT. This codes for CASSMSRVRNTEAFF. The complete variable domain, with remaining parts taken from reference TRBV19 and TRBJ1-1, reads DGGITQSPKYLFRKEGQNVTLSCEQNLNHDAMYWYRQDPGQGLRLIYYSQIVNDFQKGDIAEGYSVSREKKESFPLTVTSAQKNPTAFYLCASSMSRVRNTEAFFGQGTRLTVV.

DNA of the CDR3: TGCACTAGTGGAGAGAACACTGAAGCTTTCTTT. This encodes CTSGENTEAFF. The chain uses TRBV20-1 and TRBJ1-1; no firm D call. This CDR3 contains 11 residues. CDR1 DFQATT and CDR2 SNEGSKA come from the germline V gene (reference sequence).

This sequence joins TRBV7-2 and TRBJ2-5; TRBD2 agrees at 7 bases. The J call is in doubt because the DNA end fits TRBJ2-7 better. This CDR3 is 13 amino acids long. Germline assignment: CDR1 SGHTA and CDR2 FQGNSA. CDR3 residues: CASSSSGLYEQYF. The CDR3 DNA sequence: TGTGCCAGCAGCTCTAGCGGACTCTACGAGCAGTACTTC.

This clone has only a few counts. V is TRBV5-1 and J is TRBJ1-5; D gene unclear. Germline-derived CDR1 and CDR2 are SGHRS and YFSETQ. The CDR3 runs 15 residues. Trimming took off 4 bases at V and 0 bases at J, with 11 bases between the two ends. The CDR3 here is CASSPAGSSNQPQHF. The DNA for the CDR3 is TGCGCCAGCAGCCCTGCGGGGAGTAGCAATCAGCCCCAGCATTTT.

This chain links TRBV7-9 with TRBJ1-1, with no clear D. Germline V gives CDR1 SEHNR, CDR2 FQNEAQ (reference sequence). This CDR3 is 12 amino acids long. V was trimmed by 1 base and J by 7 bases, leaving 7 bases between them. The CDR3 protein is CASSLVGSEAFF. CDR3 coding DNA: TGTGCCAGCAGCTTAGTTGGGAGTGAAGCTTTCTTT.

V and J are TRBV10-3 and TRBJ1-2; 7 bases line up with TRBD1. Germline loops: CDR1 ENHRY, CDR2 SYGVKD. The CDR3 extends over 13 amino acids. V trimming: 0 bases; J trimming: 8 bases; junction bases outside the gene matches: 3. CDR3 amino acids: CAISESTGEGYTF. The CDR3 region has the DNA TGTGCCATCAGTGAGTCCACAGGGGAAGGCTACACCTTC.

CDR3: CASSWGGLYEQYF. The CDR3 nucleotides read TGTGCCAGCAGCTGGGGGGGGCTCTACGAGCAGTACTTC. The rearrangement joins TRBV11-2 to TRBJ2-7; possible D gene TRBD2, 7 bases. Deletions cut 4 bases from V and 3 bases from J, with 10 bases between. Germline CDR1 SGHAT, CDR2 FQNNGV. The CDR3 sequence is 13 residues long.

V is TRBV7-2 and J is TRBJ2-3; 9 bases align to TRBD2. With V trimmed by 5 bases and J by 0 bases, 3 bases remained unmatched. CDR1 and CDR2 from the germline V gene are SGHTA and FQGNSA. This CDR3 comprises 15 residues. For the CDR3, the DNA is TGTGCCAGCAGCCGGACTAGCGCGAGCACAGATACGCAGTATTTT. This codes for CASSRTSASTDTQYF.

This rearrangement joins TRBV28 to TRBJ1-1; 7 nucleotides match TRBD1. V dropped 6 bases and J dropped 5; count of bases not matched to a gene: 9. This CDR3 is 14 amino acids long. The V gene's germline CDR1 is MDHEN and CDR2 SYDVKM. CDR3: CASSQLTQGTEAFF. The CDR3 DNA reads TGTGCCAGCAGCCAGTTAACACAGGGGACTGAAGCTTTCTTT.

The rearrangement uses TRBV11-2 and TRBJ1-5; 7 nucleotides agree with TRBD1. The trim removed 3 bases at V and 6 bases at J, leaving 8 bases unmatched. This CDR3 spans 15 amino acids. Per germline, CDR1 SGHAT and CDR2 FQNNGV. The CDR3 nucleotides are TGTGCCAGCAGCTTCACAGGGGACGGGTTTCAGCCCCAGCATTTT. It codes for CASSFTGDGFQPQHF. The whole variable domain, filled in from reference TRBV11-2 and TRBJ1-5, reads EAGVAQSPRYKIIEKRQSVAFWCNPISGHATLYWYQQILGQGPKLLIQFQNNGVVDDSQLPKDRFSAERLKGVDSTLKIQPAKLEDSAVYLCASSFTGDGFQPQHFGDGTRLSIL.

This clone was picked up a small number of times. The V call is TRBV5-1, the J call TRBJ1-1; D not certain. The V and J ends lost 0 bases and 0 bases respectively, with 12 bases between them. CDR3 size: 16 residues. Germline lookup yields CDR1 SGHRS and CDR2 YFSETQ. Written as DNA, the CDR3 is TGCGCCAGCAGCTTGGCCCCTTCGACACTGAACACTGAAGCTTTCTTT. As protein: CASSLAPSTLNTEAFF.

This chain joins TRBV19 and TRBJ1-1; D remains unclear. Trimming pared 9 bases from V and 0 bases from J, leaving 8 bases between. Germline-derived CDR1 and CDR2 are LNHDA and SQIVND (reference sequence). This CDR3 is 12 amino acids long. The CDR3 loop is CASQALNTEAFF. The CDR3 nucleotides read TGTGCCAGCCAGGCCCTGAACACTGAAGCTTTCTTT.

This sequence joins TRBV10-1 and TRBJ2-7, with D possibly matching TRBD2 (5 bases). This CDR3 is built from 16 residues. Trimming took off 7 bases at V and 3 bases at J, with 22 bases between the two ends. Germline CDR1 reads WNHNN; CDR2 reads SYGVQD (reference sequence). The CDR3 is CASNGSDQPGNYEQYF. The CDR3 bases are TGCGCCAGCAACGGTAGCGACCAGCCAGGAAACTACGAGCAGTACTTC.